This entry lists 4 T cell receptor beta chains sequenced from one sample in a study of blood T cells in healthy people across ages. Combining a sample-barcoded 5' primer with a J-beta primer mix, a second PCR ran for about 7 to 12 cycles. TCRdb reprocessed the 5' RACE reads via MiXCR and lists one record per CDR3 protein. The sample includes about 1.4 million distinct CDR3 sequences, 45% to 70% of them seen just once. The sample taken for sequencing was blood. These receptor sequences come from a man younger than 35 in good health.

The rearrangement uses TRBV5-1 and TRBJ2-7, with TRBD1 matching 8 bases. The J call is doubtful: the DNA matches TRBJ2-5 better. Per germline, CDR1 SGHRS and CDR2 YFSETQ. This CDR3 has 16 residues. CDR3: CASSAAAPGQEETQYF. Written as DNA, the CDR3 is TGCGCCAGCAGCGCAGCTGCCCCGGGACAGGAAGAGACCCAGTACTTC.

This clonotype was found a few times. In DNA form, the CDR3 reads TGTGCCAGCAGTTTGCCCCCACGGCATTCACCCCTCCACTTT. It is translated as CASSLPPRHSPLHF. The rearrangement joins TRBV28 to TRBJ1-6; D remains unclear. CDR1 and CDR2 from the germline V gene are MDHEN and SYDVKM. Trimming removed 3 bases at V and 8 bases at J, with 11 bases between. CDR3 size: 14 residues.

A word on this clonotype: At one end, the junction sequence differs from germline, possibly due to a read error. The chain is built from TRBV6-4 and TRBJ2-1; 7 nucleotides align to TRBD1. CDR3 length: 14 residues. Germline V gives CDR1 MRHNA, CDR2 SNTAGT. CDR3 protein: CTRYETGSGNEQFF. In DNA, the CDR3 is TGTACCAGGTATGAGACAGGGTCAGGCAATGAGCAGTTCTTC.

V and J are TRBV6-5 and TRBJ2-5, with 9 bases aligning to TRBD2. The CDR3 loop spans 15 amino acids. CDR1 is MNHEY and CDR2 is SVGAGI in the germline V gene. The V and J ends lost 6 bases and 1 base, in that order; junction bases with no gene match: 6. The CDR3 sequence: CASRTLTSGQETQYF. CDR3 DNA sequence: TGTGCCAGCAGAACACTGACTAGCGGCCAAGAGACCCAGTACTTC.